Sequencing of this T cell receptor beta chain was carried out in a study of cytotoxic CD8 clonotypes in ibrutinib-treated CLL. Study results and caveats: Exceeding age-matched healthy donors, baseline clonality also tracked the counts of circulating CD8+ T cells.

The germline gives CDR1 SGHNT, CDR2 YYREEE (reference sequence). This CDR3 region has 15 residues. Losses at the gene ends were 3 bases for V and 0 bases for J; bases not matched to a gene: 2. Generated by immunoSEQ multiplex PCR, the TCRdb table keeps only in-frame clones and is missing some. Among approximately 330,000 clones listed, roughly 79% were seen once. This clone came up once. Its specificity is unknown. This receptor was taken from a human donor with chronic lymphocytic leukemia. Sequenced here: PBMCs, sampled before ibrutinib treatment. The J gene is TRBJ2-7, the V gene TRBV5-4; TRBD2 matches at 11 bases. The CDR3 loop reads CASSSGTSGSYEQYF. CDR3 bases: TGTGCCAGCAGCTCCGGGACTAGCGGCTCCTACGAGCAGTACTTC.